These 21 T cell receptor beta chains originate from one sample sequenced in a study of blood T cell repertoires in COVID-19 (dated by TCRdb to the early 2020s). Library preparation was by the immunoSEQ multiplex PCR assay. TCRdb provides this immuneACCESS table in a form limited to in-frame rearrangements. Some clones are lacking; in checked studies, under half of them reflect an unresolved V gene, and why the rest are absent is not known. In all, the sample holds 100,000 to 150,000 clones, and around 74% of those were seen once. Together, the top ten hold roughly 5.5% of the sample. What was sequenced was peripheral blood. The receptors originated from a man in his sixties with acute or convalescent COVID-19.

This clone was counted at least ten times. The sample has other DNA sequences that encode this CDR3 too. The genes are TRBV5-1 and TRBJ1-4, with D possibly matching TRBD1 (6 bases). The CDR3 consists of 14 residues. V lost 3 bases to trimming and J lost 2 bases, with 8 bases between them. From germline, CDR1 is SGHRS and CDR2 YFSETQ. The CDR3 DNA is TGCGCCAGCAGCTCGGACAGTACTAATGAAAAACTGTTTTTT. It yields the protein CASSSDSTNEKLFF. Variable domain in full (rest from reference TRBV5-1 and TRBJ1-4): KAGVTQTPRYLIKTRGQQVTLSCSPISGHRSVSWYQQTPGQGLQFLFEYFSETQRNKGNFPGRFSGRQFSNSRSEMNVSTLELGDSALYLCASSSDSTNEKLFFGSGTQLSVL.

The CDR3 DNA is TGTGCCAGCAGCTTAGGGCTAGCGGCTTACGAGCAGTACTTC. This sequence encodes CASSLGLAAYEQYF. The chain carries TRBV7-9 and TRBJ2-7, with TRBD2 matching 7 bases. V trimming: 1 base; J trimming: 4 bases; junction bases outside the gene matches: 4. The CDR3 length is 14 residues. Per the germline V gene, CDR1 is SEHNR and CDR2 is FQNEAQ (reference sequence).

The V and J genes are TRBV5-1 and TRBJ1-3, with D possibly being TRBD1 (5 bases). CDR1 and CDR2 (germline): SGHRS, YFSETQ. V was shortened by 0 bases and J by 4 bases, with 11 bases between the two germline ends. The CDR3 has 15 residues. CDR3 bases: TGCGCCAGCAGCTTGGCCGCAGGGTCCGGAAACACCATATATTTT. This translates into CASSLAAGSGNTIYF.

This chain joins TRBV10-3 and TRBJ1-1; D unclear. CDR1 ENHRY and CDR2 SYGVKD come from the germline V gene. Trimming pared 3 bases from V and 1 base from J, leaving 9 bases between. The CDR3 runs to 14 residues. CDR3 region: CAISDFARNTEAFF. CDR3 sequence (DNA): TGTGCCATCAGTGATTTTGCCAGGAACACTGAAGCTTTCTTT.

This sequence joins TRBV5-1 and TRBJ2-1, with TRBD2 matching over 9 bases. From germline, CDR1 is SGHRS and CDR2 YFSETQ. The CDR3 covers 16 residues. Trimming removed 1 base from V and 4 bases from J; junction bases left unmatched: 6. This CDR3 reads CASSLRAREGYNEQFF. The CDR3 DNA reads as TGCGCCAGCAGCTTGAGGGCGCGGGAGGGGTACAATGAGCAGTTCTTC.

This clone was detected a few times. The chain carries TRBV11-2 and TRBJ1-6, with no clear D. Germline V lookup: CDR1 SGHAT, CDR2 FQNNGV. The CDR3 is made up of 17 amino acids. V was pared by 1 base and J by 0 bases, with 10 bases between. The CDR3, as DNA: TGTGCCAGCAGCTTAGCGTCCGCGAACTCCTATAATTCACCCCTCCACTTT. Protein product: CASSLASANSYNSPLHF.

This clone occurred once. The chain links TRBV5-6 to TRBJ1-1, with D uncertain. CDR3 length: 16 amino acids. The germline gives CDR1 SGHDT, CDR2 YYEEEE. V lost 1 base to trimming and J lost 6 bases, with 19 bases between them. The CDR3 DNA reads TGTGCCAGCAGCTTGTACCTCTTAGGCAGTAGCGCTGAAGCTTTCTTT. Amino acids: CASSLYLLGSSAEAFF.

V usage is TRBV25-1 and J usage is TRBJ1-1, with TRBD1 matching 8 bases. Germline trimming cut 6 bases from V and 1 base from J; bases unmatched to any gene: 10. CDR1 and CDR2 (germline): MGHDK, SYGVNS. The length of the CDR3 is 16 residues. The CDR3 DNA is TGTGCCAGCAGCGATAGGGACAGGCTAACGAACACTGAAGCTTTCTTT. This sequence encodes CASSDRDRLTNTEAFF.

This clone came up once. The chain uses TRBV3-1 (or the pseudogene TRBV3-2) and TRBJ1-1; D is undetermined. This CDR3 region has 14 residues. The ends were cut back, 1 base at V and 6 bases at J, with 12 bases in the middle. The germline CDR1 and CDR2 sequences are LGHDT and YNNKEL (reference sequence). CDR3 protein: CASSQVEGGPEAFF. CDR3 in DNA: TGTGCCAGCAGCCAAGTCGAGGGAGGGCCTGAAGCTTTCTTT.

CDR3 coding DNA: TGTGCCAGCAGGGGACTAGCGGGGGGCCACGAGCAGTACTTC. Translation gives CASRGLAGGHEQYF. This chain uses TRBV5-6 with TRBJ2-7; 15 bases map to TRBD2. V shed 5 bases, J shed 5 bases, and the junction held 2 bases outside the gene matches. Per the germline V gene, CDR1 is SGHDT and CDR2 is YYEEEE. This CDR3 has 14 residues. The full variable domain, in which reference TRBV5-6 and TRBJ2-7 provide the parts outside the CDR3, is DAGVTQSPTHLIKTRGQQVTLRCSPKSGHDTVSWYQQALGQGPQFIFQYYEEEERQRGNFPDRFSGHQFPNYSSELNVNALLLGDSALYLCASRGLAGGHEQYFGPGTRLTVT.

Only one count was recorded for this clone. This chain connects TRBV7-3 to TRBJ2-5; D remains unclear. The CDR3 is 14 amino acids. Trimming left V 2 bases short and J 1 base short, with 8 bases between. Looked up from germline, CDR1 is SGHTA and CDR2 is FQGTGA. CDR3: CASSLSPSQETQYF. The CDR3 region has the DNA TGTGCCAGCAGCTTATCCCCGTCCCAAGAGACCCAGTACTTC.

V is TRBV30 and J is TRBJ2-7, with TRBD2 identical over 10 bases. Germline assignment: CDR1 GTSNPN and CDR2 SVGIG (reference sequence). This CDR3 contains 14 residues. V shed 3 bases, J shed 9 bases, and the junction held 11 bases outside the gene matches. The CDR3: CAWRGPAGGNVQYF. The CDR3 DNA reads TGTGCCTGGAGGGGGCCAGCGGGAGGGAACGTGCAGTACTTC.

The rearrangement links TRBV3-1 (or the pseudogene TRBV3-2) to TRBJ2-3, with 9 bases fitting TRBD2. The V gene's germline CDR1 is LGHDT and CDR2 YNNKEL (reference sequence). J lost 4 bases, V lost 1 base, and 18 bases had no gene match. CDR3 length: 20 amino acids. The chain's CDR3 is CASSQVSRGGATLVSDTQYF. CDR3 nucleotide sequence: TGTGCCAGCAGCCAAGTGTCTCGCGGGGGGGCGACCCTCGTCTCAGATACGCAGTATTTT.

This clone has a handful of counts. The chain carries TRBV5-5 and TRBJ2-2, with D uncertain. The germline CDR1 and CDR2 sequences are SGHKS and YYEKEE (reference sequence). Trimming removed 0 bases from V and 0 bases from J, with 21 bases in between. This CDR3 comprises 20 residues. In DNA form, the CDR3 reads TGTGCCAGCAGCTTGGCGAGGATCGATGTGTGGAACGCGAACACCGGGGAGCTGTTTTTT. It translates to CASSLARIDVWNANTGELFF.

The V call is TRBV29-1, the J call TRBJ2-1, with D possibly being TRBD1 (5 bases). This CDR3 contains 15 residues. The germline CDR1 and CDR2 sequences are SQVTM and ANQGSEA. V was pared by 6 bases and J by 4 bases, with 19 bases between. CDR3 residues: CSVRTSFEVYNEQFF. The CDR3 nucleotides read TGCAGCGTGCGGACATCCTTTGAGGTGTACAATGAGCAGTTCTTC.

This rearrangement joins TRBV28 to TRBJ2-7, with TRBD1 identical over 7 bases. CDR3 length equals 16 residues. The V gene's germline CDR1 is MDHEN and CDR2 SYDVKM. With V trimmed by 3 bases and J by 2 bases, 10 bases remained unmatched. This chain's CDR3 is CASSFPRDSDTYEQYF. In nucleotides, the CDR3 is TGTGCCAGCAGTTTCCCCAGGGACAGCGATACCTACGAGCAGTACTTC.

This rearrangement joins TRBV19 to TRBJ2-1; 8 bases map to TRBD1. CDR1 and CDR2 (germline): LNHDA, SQIVND (reference sequence). J was trimmed by 4 bases and V by 7 bases; bases with no gene match: 9. CDR3 size: 15 residues. CDR3 in amino acids: CASKTGTGAYNEQFF. CDR3 nucleotides: TGTGCCAGTAAAACCGGGACAGGAGCTTACAATGAGCAGTTCTTC.

V is TRBV3-1 (or the pseudogene TRBV3-2) and J is TRBJ1-6; 9 bases agree with TRBD1. The length of the CDR3 is 16 residues. With V trimmed by 4 bases and J by 4 bases, 5 bases remained unmatched. Looked up from germline, CDR1 is LGHDT and CDR2 is YNNKEL (reference sequence). The CDR3 DNA follows: TGTGCCAGCAGCCCGGGACAGGGACGGTATAATTCACCCCTCCACTTT. It yields the protein CASSPGQGRYNSPLHF.

The rearrangement joins TRBV23-1 to TRBJ2-7, with 9 bases matching TRBD1. TRBV23-1 is labeled an ORF, and its function is uncertain. The length of the CDR3 is 17 residues. The ends lost 6 bases at V and 4 bases at J; junction bases unmatched: 16. CDR3 DNA sequence: TGCGCCAGCAGCGTACTCCGCGCGGACAGGGGTCAGTACGAGCAGTACTTC. This sequence encodes CASSVLRADRGQYEQYF.

The CDR3 DNA reads as TGTGCCAGCAGCCAAGATCGGGATCGGACTTCGAAGGGGACAGAGGCTTTCTTT. Amino acid sequence: CASSQDRDRTSKGTEAFF. The genes are TRBV3-1 (or the pseudogene TRBV3-2) and TRBJ1-1, with TRBD1 matching over 7 bases. CDR3 length equals 18 residues. V gave up 0 bases and J gave up 11 bases; unmatched junction bases: 21. Germline CDR1 is LGHDT and CDR2 is YNNKEL (reference sequence).

The rearrangement uses TRBV18 and TRBJ2-7; no definite D call. The CDR3 totals 14 residues. Trimming stripped 0 bases from V and 4 bases from J, with 10 bases between. Germline CDR1 KGHSH, CDR2 LQKENI. The CDR3 loop is CASSPPSLAYEQYF. The CDR3 DNA follows: TGTGCCAGCTCACCACCGAGCCTCGCGTACGAGCAGTACTTC.